Below, one TCR beta chain is given with its context. This clone was seen more than once but under ten times. Its antigen is still unknown. No base quality values were provided; no much bigger clone lies one nucleotide off. The sample belongs to a study of beta chain features in type 1 diabetes (dated by TCRdb to 2017 to 2018). Study-level background: Patients and healthy donors did not differ in mean age, gender distribution, total cell number or subset yield. A total of 85 million to 140 million sorted cells were examined across all samples, and a strong correlation was observed between cell number per subset and RNA yield. Naive and central memory subsets were obtained from all 30 or so donors, but regulatory and stem cell-like memory subsets were isolated from only 8 patients and about eight healthy donors. The study compared TCRB repertoires of sorted circulating CD4+ T cell subsets between recently diagnosed type 1 diabetes patients and matched healthy donors.

Each donor gave one peripheral blood draw, about 100 mL on average, collected into heparinised tubes. Naive, central memory, regulatory and stem cell-like memory CD4+ T cells were sorted on a BD FACSAria II using a panel including CD45RO, CCR7, CD25, CD127, CD95 and CD27. All sorted populations exceeded 95% purity. PBMCs were separated immediately by Lymphoprep density gradient centrifugation and were stained directly, without being cultured. To minimize batch effects, samples were stained and sorted in pairs, one healthy donor with one patient per experiment. Results the study describes overall, beyond this receptor: Because the HLA sub-analyses included only small numbers of individuals, any influence of HLA type on TCRB rearrangement was left unresolved. Shorter templates might have been favored by PCR, but patient and control samples were amplified and corrected together, so both groups would have been affected equally by any skew. The naive, central memory and regulatory TCRB repertoires appeared to resemble one another more closely among patients than among healthy donors. Because cDNA rather than genomic DNA was sequenced, highly expressing activated cells could have been over-represented, although no difference in activation and CD3 levels was found between groups. Patients with type 1 diabetes made fewer insertions and deleted more nucleotides at VDJ recombination sites, implying thymic rearrangement abnormalities. Type 1 diabetes patients showed a moderate but significant shortening of TCRB CDR3 length in all four CD4+ subsets.

The entire amount of isolated RNA was reverse transcribed using the High Capacity cDNA Reverse Transcription Kit, so the sequenced TCRB transcripts were expressed ones. Deep immunoSEQ sequencing was performed on naive, central memory and regulatory T cell samples, with an average of roughly 3.5 million total reads per sample. After sorted cells were lysed in RLT buffer, RNA was extracted with DNase-treated RNeasy Micro or Mini kits, with the choice depending on cell number. Each cell subset was processed separately to prevent cross-contamination, with patient and healthy donor samples processed together. The immunoSEQ multiplex PCR was used to amplify TCRB sequences from cDNA, generating 87-bp fragments that spanned the CDR3 region. The amplicons were sequenced using the Illumina HiSeq platform. Under the source paper's analysis protocol: PCR bias was computationally corrected using synthetic template baselines, reads within Hamming distance 2 were collapsed, and singletons that could not be merged were discarded. By aligning reads against IMGT, V, D and J genes, CDR3 length, and insertions or deletions at six rearrangement sites were assigned. Within each subset, clonotype counts were normalized to sorted cell number, and only after that were true diversity and Gini coefficients computed with the tcR R package. The overlap coefficient, calculated on TCRB nucleotide sequences, was used to measure repertoire sharing. The immuneACCESS repertoire file appears here via TCRdb, limited to in-frame rearrangements. These files lack a portion of the clones; in checked studies, under half of the deficit traces to unresolved V genes, and the cause of the others is not known. D and trimming come from the DNA, and the V and J calls and clone size come from that table. In this sample the table shows about 170,000 clones, 7.8% of which occur a single time. The top ten clonotypes cover about 0.9% of the sample.

V drops 2 bases and J drops 11 bases, leaving 14 bases in between. CDR1 and CDR2, per the germline V gene (reference sequence), are GTSNPN and SVGIG. Including cysteine and phenylalanine, the CDR3 has 12 amino acids. Just CDR3 DNA is preserved here, 36 bases in frame from base 1. What was sequenced was central memory CD4+ T cells from blood. The receptor chain draws on TRBV30 and TRBJ2-3, with TRBD2 as a weak D call on 6 bases. This receptor was obtained from a woman aged 40 to 50 with type 1 diabetes. The DNA sequence follows: TGTGCCTGGAGTACCCGACTAGATCTGCAGTATTTT. Its protein product is CAWSTRLDLQYF.